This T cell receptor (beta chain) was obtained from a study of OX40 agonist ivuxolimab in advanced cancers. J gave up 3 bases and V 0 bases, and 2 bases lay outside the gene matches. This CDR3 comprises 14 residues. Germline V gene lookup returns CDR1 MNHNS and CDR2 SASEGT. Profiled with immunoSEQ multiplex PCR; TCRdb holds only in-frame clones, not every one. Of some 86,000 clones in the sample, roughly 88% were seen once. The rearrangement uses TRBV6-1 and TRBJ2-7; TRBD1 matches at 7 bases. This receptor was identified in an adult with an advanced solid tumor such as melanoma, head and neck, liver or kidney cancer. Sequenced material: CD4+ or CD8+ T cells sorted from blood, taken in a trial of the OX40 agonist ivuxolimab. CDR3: CASSEAGQRYEQYF. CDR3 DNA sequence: TGTGCCAGCAGTGAAGCGGGACAGCGCTACGAGCAGTACTTC.